Detailed here is one T cell receptor beta chain. This sample was included in a study of immune evolution from preneoplasia to lung adenocarcinoma. The germline CDR1 and CDR2 sequences are SGDLS and YYNGEE. This CDR3 region has 11 residues. The V end was cut by 4 bases, the J end by 3 bases, with 4 bases between. Between about 2014 and 2018, patients underwent resection in Japan or China. Histologic diagnosis was independently verified by two lung pathologists. Generated by immunoSEQ multiplex PCR, the TCRdb table keeps only in-frame clones and is missing some. Here the sample spans around 5,300 clones, about 79% being singletons.

This chain uses TRBV9 with TRBJ1-2; D gene uncertain. This sequence originates from a person between 60 and 70 years old with lung adenocarcinoma. The specimen sequenced was FFPE normal lung tissue adjacent to the tumor. The CDR3 sequence: CASSRDYGYTF. The CDR3 nucleotides are TGTGCCAGCAGCCGGGACTATGGCTACACCTTC.